This entry features one TCR beta chain sequence. TCRdb re-analysed the 5' RACE reads in MiXCR, keeping a single row per CDR3 protein. The sample gives approximately 500,000 distinct CDR3 sequences, roughly 15% of which show up once; roughly 0.46% is in the top ten. The data were obtained in a study of identical twins. The CDR3 is 16 amino acids. Trimming took 0 bases from V and 1 from J; bases not matched to a gene: 2. The V gene's germline CDR1 is MGHRA and CDR2 YSYEKL. The data also belong to a second study, concerning yellow fever vaccine responses in identical twins.

The TCR comes from a woman between 18 and 29 years old in good health. The chain uses TRBV4-1 and TRBJ2-5; 10 nucleotides agree with TRBD2. What was sequenced was CD4+ T cells sorted from blood. CDR3 nucleotide sequence: TGCGCCAGCAGCCAAGATAGCGGGGGGATCCAAGAGACCCAGTACTTC. It encodes CASSQDSGGIQETQYF.